This is a list of T cell receptor beta chains from one sample in a study of breast tumors, draining lymph nodes, adjacent tissues. From the multiplex PCR reads, TCRdb called clonotypes with MiXCR, one entry per CDR3 protein. The table has about 140,000 distinct CDR3 sequences, around a third seen once. Sequencing used axillary lymph node tissue. Receptor source: a female donor with breast cancer. Some clones in this sample may be carry-over from other donors' samples. Both conserved end residues are part of each CDR3. The order of the fields is clone size, V gene, J gene, D gene, CDR3 protein, CDR3 DNA. D genes are given only for firm matches. Rows give clone size only sometimes, using once, few, many, or a class for an expanded clone.

clone size: many
V gene: TRBV19
J gene: TRBJ1-5
D gene: .
CDR3 protein: CASRETGRGNQPQHF
CDR3 DNA: TGTGCCAGTAGGGAAACTGGACGGGGAAATCAGCCCCAGCATTTT

clone size: .
V gene: TRBV6-5
J gene: TRBJ1-1
D gene: TRBD1
CDR3 protein: CASTGTGAGKDTEASF
CDR3 DNA: TGTGCCAGCACTGGGACAGGGGCTGGGAAGGACACTGAAGCTTCCTTT

clone size: many
V gene: TRBV12-3/TRBV12-4
J gene: TRBJ1-5
D gene: .
CDR3 protein: CASSLRVNQPQHF
CDR3 DNA: TGTGCCAGCAGCCTAAGGGTCAATCAGCCCCAGCATTTT

clone size: .
V gene: TRBV2
J gene: TRBJ1-6
D gene: .
CDR3 protein: CASSSRMGNNSPLHF
CDR3 DNA: TGTGCCAGCAGCAGCCGGATGGGGAATAATTCACCCCTCCACTTT

clone size: many
V gene: TRBV6-1
J gene: TRBJ1-5
D gene: TRBD1
CDR3 protein: CASTGDPNQPQHF
CDR3 DNA: TGTGCCAGTACAGGGGACCCCAATCAGCCCCAGCATTTT

clone size: many
V gene: TRBV12-3/TRBV12-4
J gene: TRBJ1-3
D gene: .
CDR3 protein: CASSYSRNTIYF
CDR3 DNA: TGTGCCAGCAGTTACTCAAGAAACACCATATATTTT

clone size: many
V gene: TRBV5-6
J gene: TRBJ1-5
D gene: .
CDR3 protein: CASSLIQGNQPQHF
CDR3 DNA: TGTGCCAGCAGCTTGATCCAGGGCAATCAGCCCCAGCATTTT

clone size: many
V gene: TRBV15
J gene: TRBJ2-6
D gene: .
CDR3 protein: CATSRDAPTNVLTF
CDR3 DNA: TGTGCCACCAGCAGAGATGCACCTACCAACGTCCTGACTTTC

clone size: many
V gene: TRBV28
J gene: TRBJ1-5
D gene: .
CDR3 protein: CASSDYRANQPQHF
CDR3 DNA: TGTGCCAGCAGTGATTACAGGGCAAATCAGCCCCAGCATTTT

clone size: once
V gene: TRBV2
J gene: TRBJ2-1
D gene: TRBD1
CDR3 protein: CASKGAGGYNEQFF
CDR3 DNA: TGTGCCAGCAAGGGGGCAGGGGGTTACAATGAGCAGTTCTTC

clone size: many
V gene: TRBV18
J gene: TRBJ1-2
D gene: .
CDR3 protein: CASSPPWGYGYTF
CDR3 DNA: TGTGCCAGCTCACCACCGTGGGGATATGGCTACACCTTC

clone size: .
V gene: TRBV7-9
J gene: TRBJ2-5
D gene: .
CDR3 protein: CASSFAGRGRQETQYF
CDR3 DNA: TGCGCCAGCAGCTTTGCGGGACGGGGGCGGCAAGAGACCCAGTACTTC

clone size: many
V gene: TRBV4-1
J gene: TRBJ2-1
D gene: .
CDR3 protein: CASSQIRIRVGYNEQFF
CDR3 DNA: TGCGCCAGCAGCCAGATAAGAATCCGTGTAGGGTACAATGAGCAGTTCTTC

clone size: .
V gene: TRBV6-6
J gene: TRBJ1-2
D gene: TRBD1
CDR3 protein: CASSHLGPGQGEVKNYGYTF
CDR3 DNA: TGTGCCAGCAGTCACCTCGGTCCCGGACAGGGGGAAGTAAAGAACTATGGCTACACCTTC

clone size: many
V gene: TRBV19
J gene: TRBJ1-3
D gene: .
CDR3 protein: CASSLLGAGNTIYF
CDR3 DNA: TGTGCCAGTAGCCTTCTGGGGGCCGGAAACACCATATATTTT

clone size: many
V gene: TRBV4-2
J gene: TRBJ1-6
D gene: .
CDR3 protein: CANSPTGGKGPASPLHF
CDR3 DNA: TGTGCCAACAGCCCGACGGGTGGAAAGGGGCCCGCTTCACCCCTCCACTTT

clone size: .
V gene: TRBV6-2/TRBV6-3
J gene: TRBJ1-5
D gene: .
CDR3 protein: CASNNGGPNQPQHF
CDR3 DNA: TGTGCCAGCAATAATGGGGGGCCTAATCAGCCCCAGCATTTT

clone size: .
V gene: TRBV2
J gene: TRBJ2-3
D gene: TRBD2
CDR3 protein: CASSGELAGTTDTQYF
CDR3 DNA: TGTGCCAGCAGTGGAGAACTAGCGGGGACCACAGATACGCAGTATTTC

clone size: many
V gene: TRBV19
J gene: TRBJ1-2
D gene: .
CDR3 protein: CASSSGGRGYTF
CDR3 DNA: TGTGCCAGTAGTTCGGGGGGCCGTGGCTACACCTTC

clone size: .
V gene: TRBV12-3/TRBV12-4
J gene: TRBJ1-4
D gene: TRBD1
CDR3 protein: CASSLTGQGNEKLFF
CDR3 DNA: TGTGCCAGCAGTTTGACGGGACAGGGGAATGAAAAACTGTTCTTT

clone size: .
V gene: TRBV9
J gene: TRBJ2-7
D gene: .
CDR3 protein: CASSRTAPSYEQTF
CDR3 DNA: TGTGCCAGCAGCCGGACAGCCCCCTCCTACGAGCAGACCTTC

clone size: many
V gene: TRBV6-1
J gene: TRBJ1-6
D gene: .
CDR3 protein: CASSNIRGQNSPLHF
CDR3 DNA: TGTGCCAGCAGCAACATCCGGGGGCAAAATTCACCCCTCCACTTT

clone size: .
V gene: TRBV5-1
J gene: TRBJ2-2
D gene: .
CDR3 protein: CASSLFQGTNTGELFF
CDR3 DNA: TGCGCCAGCAGCTTGTTTCAGGGCACGAACACCGGGGAGCTGTTTTTT

clone size: many
V gene: TRBV10-3
J gene: TRBJ2-3
D gene: .
CDR3 protein: CAIIFGGPSTDTQYF
CDR3 DNA: TGTGCCATCATCTTCGGGGGGCCTAGCACAGATACGCAGTATTTT

clone size: many
V gene: TRBV20-1
J gene: TRBJ2-5
D gene: TRBD2
CDR3 protein: CSAASLAGATQETQYF
CDR3 DNA: TGCAGTGCTGCCTCCCTAGCGGGGGCGACACAAGAGACCCAGTACTTC

clone size: .
V gene: TRBV27
J gene: TRBJ1-5
D gene: TRBD1
CDR3 protein: CAAGDRGGQPQHF
CDR3 DNA: TGTGCCGCGGGAGACAGGGGTGGTCAGCCCCAGCATTTT

clone size: many
V gene: TRBV2
J gene: TRBJ1-3
D gene: .
CDR3 protein: CASKTGTGNTIYF
CDR3 DNA: TGTGCCAGCAAAACCGGGACTGGAAACACCATATATTTT

clone size: .
V gene: TRBV20-1
J gene: TRBJ2-5
D gene: .
CDR3 protein: CSAREGNPRGAETQYF
CDR3 DNA: TGCAGTGCTAGAGAGGGCAACCCCCGGGGGGCAGAGACCCAGTACTTC

clone size: many
V gene: TRBV7-9
J gene: TRBJ2-5
D gene: .
CDR3 protein: CASSSGTEETQYF
CDR3 DNA: TGTGCCAGCAGCTCCGGGACGGAAGAGACCCAGTACTTC